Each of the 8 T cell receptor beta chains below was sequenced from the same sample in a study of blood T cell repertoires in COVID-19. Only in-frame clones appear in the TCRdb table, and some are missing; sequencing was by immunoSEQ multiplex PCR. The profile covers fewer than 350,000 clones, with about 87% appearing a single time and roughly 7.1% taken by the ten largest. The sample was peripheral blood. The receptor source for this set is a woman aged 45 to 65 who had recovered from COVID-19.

The CDR3 coding sequence is TGTGCCAGCAGTTTTGGGAGGGCTGAAGCTTTCTTT. Protein sequence: CASSFGRAEAFF. The chain joins TRBV12-3 or TRBV12-4 to TRBJ1-1; D not resolved. V was clipped by 3 bases and J by 6 bases, with 8 bases between them. The CDR3 sequence is 12 residues long.

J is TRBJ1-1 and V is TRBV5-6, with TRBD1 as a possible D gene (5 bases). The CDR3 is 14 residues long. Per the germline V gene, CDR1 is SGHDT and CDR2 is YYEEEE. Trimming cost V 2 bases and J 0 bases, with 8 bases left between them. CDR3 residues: CASSFRTMNTEAFF. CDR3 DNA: TGTGCCAGCAGCTTTAGGACAATGAACACTGAAGCTTTCTTT.

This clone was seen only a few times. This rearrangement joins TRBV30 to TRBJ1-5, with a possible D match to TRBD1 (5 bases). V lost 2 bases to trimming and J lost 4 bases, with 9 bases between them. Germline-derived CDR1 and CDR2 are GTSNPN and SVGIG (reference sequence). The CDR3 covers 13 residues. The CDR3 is CAWSSGGNQPQHF. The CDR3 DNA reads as TGTGCCTGGAGTTCGGGGGGGAATCAGCCCCAGCATTTT.

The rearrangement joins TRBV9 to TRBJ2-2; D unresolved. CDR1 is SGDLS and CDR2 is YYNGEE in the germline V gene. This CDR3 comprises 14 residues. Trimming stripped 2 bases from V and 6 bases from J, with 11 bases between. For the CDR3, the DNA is TGTGCCAGCAGCGTCACCCAGATATCCGGGGAGCTGTTTTTT. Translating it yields CASSVTQISGELFF.

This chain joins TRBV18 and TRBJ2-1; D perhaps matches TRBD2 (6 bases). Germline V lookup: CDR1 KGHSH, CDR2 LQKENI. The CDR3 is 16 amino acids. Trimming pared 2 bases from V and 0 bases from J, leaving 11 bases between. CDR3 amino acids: CASSPLGGISYNEQFF. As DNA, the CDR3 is TGTGCCAGCTCACCATTGGGCGGGATCTCCTACAATGAGCAGTTCTTC.

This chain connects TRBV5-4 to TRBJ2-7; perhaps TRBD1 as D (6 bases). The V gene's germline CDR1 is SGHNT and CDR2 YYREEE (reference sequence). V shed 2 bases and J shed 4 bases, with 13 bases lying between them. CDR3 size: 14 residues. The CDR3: CASSFGGQPYEQYF. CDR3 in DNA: TGTGCCAGCAGCTTTGGAGGACAGCCTTACGAGCAGTACTTC.

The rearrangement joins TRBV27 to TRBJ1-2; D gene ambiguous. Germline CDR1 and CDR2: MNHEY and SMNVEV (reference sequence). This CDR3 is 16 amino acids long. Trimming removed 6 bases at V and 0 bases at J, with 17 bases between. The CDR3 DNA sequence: TGTGCCAGCAGACCAATCCAGTCACCGACTAACTATGGCTACACCTTC. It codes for CASRPIQSPTNYGYTF.

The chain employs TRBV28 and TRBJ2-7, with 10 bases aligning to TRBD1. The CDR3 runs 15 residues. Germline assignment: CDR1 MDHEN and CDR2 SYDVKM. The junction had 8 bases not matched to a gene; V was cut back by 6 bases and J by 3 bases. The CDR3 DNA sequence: TGTGCCAGCAGCCCTCTCGGGACAGGGGTCTACGAGCAGTACTTC. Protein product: CASSPLGTGVYEQYF. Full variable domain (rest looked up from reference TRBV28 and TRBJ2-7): DVKVTQSSRYLVKRTGEKVFLECVQDMDHENMFWYRQDPGLGLRLIYFSYDVKMKEKGDIPEGYSVSREKKERFSLILESASTNQTSMYLCASSPLGTGVYEQYFGPGTRLTVT.